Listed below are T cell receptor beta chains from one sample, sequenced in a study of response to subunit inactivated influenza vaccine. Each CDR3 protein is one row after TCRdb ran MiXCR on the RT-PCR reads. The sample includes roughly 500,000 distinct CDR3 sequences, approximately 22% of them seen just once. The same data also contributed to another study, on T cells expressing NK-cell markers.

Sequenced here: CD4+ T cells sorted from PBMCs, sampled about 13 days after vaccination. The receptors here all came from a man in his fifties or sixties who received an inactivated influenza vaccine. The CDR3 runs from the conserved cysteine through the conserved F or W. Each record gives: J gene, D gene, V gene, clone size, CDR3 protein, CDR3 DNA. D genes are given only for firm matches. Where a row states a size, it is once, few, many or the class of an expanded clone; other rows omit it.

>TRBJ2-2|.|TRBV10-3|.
CAISEGMETPTGELFF
TGTGCCATCAGTGAAGGTATGGAGACCCCCACCGGGGAGCTGTTTTTT
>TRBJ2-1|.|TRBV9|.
CASSVDGLYNEQFF
TGTGCCAGCAGCGTAGACGGCCTCTACAATGAGCAGTTCTTC
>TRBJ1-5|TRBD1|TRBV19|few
CASSTTDRGGQPQHF
TGTGCCAGTAGTACCACCGACAGGGGTGGTCAGCCCCAGCATTTT
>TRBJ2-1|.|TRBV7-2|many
CASRGFSYNEQFF
TGTGCCTCCCGGGGATTCTCCTACAATGAGCAGTTCTTC
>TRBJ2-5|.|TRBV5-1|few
CASSLWGSGETQYF
TGCGCCAGCAGCTTGTGGGGGAGTGGAGAGACCCAGTACTTC
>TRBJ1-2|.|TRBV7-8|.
CASSPGGSGRNYGYTF
TGTGCCAGCAGCCCGGGGGGATCAGGGCGTAACTATGGCTACACCTTC
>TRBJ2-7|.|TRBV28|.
CASSPPKGVGQYF
TGTGCCAGCAGTCCCCCCAAGGGGGTCGGGCAGTACTTC
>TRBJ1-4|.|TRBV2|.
CASSVDSGARYEKLFF
TGTGCCAGCAGTGTTGATTCGGGGGCGCGGTATGAAAAACTGTTTTTT
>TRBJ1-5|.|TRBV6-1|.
CASSPNTLSNQPQHF
TGTGCCAGCAGTCCCAACACGCTTAGCAATCAGCCCCAGCATTTT
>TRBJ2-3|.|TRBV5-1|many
CASSHRAPPDTQYF
TGCGCCAGCAGCCACCGAGCGCCTCCGGATACGCAGTATTTT
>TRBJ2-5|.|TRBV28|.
CASSSWSRIQGETQYF
TGTGCCAGCAGTTCTTGGTCCAGAATCCAGGGAGAGACCCAGTACTTC
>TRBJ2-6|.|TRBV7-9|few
CASREGGSGANVLTF
TGTGCCAGCAGGGAAGGGGGTTCTGGGGCCAACGTCCTGACTTTC
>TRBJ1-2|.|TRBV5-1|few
CASSLEAGDNYGYTF
TGCGCCAGCAGCTTGGAAGCAGGGGATAACTATGGCTACACCTTC
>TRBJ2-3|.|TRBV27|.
CASSLLSRGGLGFGDTQYF
TGTGCCAGCAGTTTATTAAGTAGGGGGGGCCTCGGTTTTGGGGATACGCAGTATTTT
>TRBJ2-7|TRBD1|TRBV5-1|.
CASSTGQGYGEQYF
TGCGCCAGCAGCACGGGACAGGGGTACGGCGAGCAGTACTTC
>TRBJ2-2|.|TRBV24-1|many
CATSDRLFTGELFF
TGTGCCACCAGTGACCGCCTTTTCACCGGGGAGCTGTTTTTT
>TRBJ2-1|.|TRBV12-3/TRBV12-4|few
CASSTSTSGSSEQFF
.
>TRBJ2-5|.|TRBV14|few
CASSQDPGAKETQYF
TGTGCCAGCAGCCAAGATCCGGGGGCGAAAGAGACCCAGTACTTC
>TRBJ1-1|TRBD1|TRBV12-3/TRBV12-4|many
CASSFQGGKMNTEAFF
TGTGCCAGCAGTTTCCAGGGGGGGAAGATGAACACTGAAGCTTTCTTT
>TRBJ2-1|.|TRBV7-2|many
CASSLGFSYNEQFF
TGTGCCAGCAGCTTAGGTTTCTCCTACAATGAGCAGTTCTTC
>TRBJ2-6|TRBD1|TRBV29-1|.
CSVGTGSGGANVLTF
TGCAGCGTTGGGACAGGTTCAGGTGGGGCCAACGTCCTGACTTTC
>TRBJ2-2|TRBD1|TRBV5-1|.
CASSGRQGGYANTGELFF
TGCGCCAGCAGCGGCCGACAGGGGGGCTACGCGAACACCGGGGAGCTGTTTTTT
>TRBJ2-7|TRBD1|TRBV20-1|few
CRAGQGNEQYF
TGCAGAGCTGGACAGGGGAACGAGCAGTACTTC
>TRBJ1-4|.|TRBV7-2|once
CASSPTVTNEKLFF
TGTGCCAGCAGCCCGACGGTTACTAATGAAAAACTGTTTTTT
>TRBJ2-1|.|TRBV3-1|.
CASSQEGGSEQFF
TGTGCCAGCAGCCAAGAAGGAGGGTCTGAGCAGTTCTTC
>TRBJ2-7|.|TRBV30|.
CAWSRDTQAYEQYF
TGTGCCTGGAGCCGAGACACCCAAGCCTACGAGCAGTACTTC
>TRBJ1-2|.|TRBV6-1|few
CASSEAQAWGYTF
TGTGCCAGCAGTGAGGCACAGGCCTGGGGCTACACCTTC
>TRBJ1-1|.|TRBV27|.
CASAPLSAGNTEAFF
TGTGCCAGCGCCCCCCTGTCGGCAGGTAACACTGAAGCTTTCTTT
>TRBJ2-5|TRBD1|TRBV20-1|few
CSAKTGGETQYF
TGCAGTGCTAAGACAGGGGGGGAGACCCAGTACTTC
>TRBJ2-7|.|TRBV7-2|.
CASSLAVGYEQYF
TGTGCCAGCAGCTTAGCTGTCGGCTACGAGCAGTACTTC
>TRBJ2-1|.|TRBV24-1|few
CATSAVGSHEQFF
TGTGCCACCAGTGCGGTAGGGTCGCATGAGCAGTTCTTC
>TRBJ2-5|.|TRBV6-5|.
CASSYARAGPETQYF
TGTGCCAGCAGTTACGCGCGTGCAGGGCCGGAGACCCAGTACTTC
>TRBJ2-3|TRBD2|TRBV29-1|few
CSVPSGSTDTQYF
TGCAGCGTCCCTAGCGGGAGTACAGATACGCAGTATTTT
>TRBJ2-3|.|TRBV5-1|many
CASCITTDTQYF
TGCGCCAGCTGTATAACCACAGATACGCAGTATTTT
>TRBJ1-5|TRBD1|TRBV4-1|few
CASSEWTGGNNQPQHF
TGCGCCAGCAGCGAGTGGACAGGGGGAAACAATCAGCCCCAGCATTTT
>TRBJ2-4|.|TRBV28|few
CASAELAKNIQYF
TGTGCCAGCGCAGAATTAGCCAAAAACATTCAGTACTTC
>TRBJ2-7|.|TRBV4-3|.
CASSPGAGSEQYF
TGCGCCAGCAGCCCTGGGGCAGGGAGCGAGCAGTACTTC
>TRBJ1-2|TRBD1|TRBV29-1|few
CSFYRGQGYGYTF
TGCAGCTTTTACAGGGGGCAGGGCTATGGCTACACCTTC
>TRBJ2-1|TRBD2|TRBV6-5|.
CASSYPLAGTSYNEQFF
TGTGCCAGCAGTTACCCACTAGCGGGAACCTCCTACAATGAGCAGTTCTTC
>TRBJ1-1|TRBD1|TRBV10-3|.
CAISSVRGDTEAFF
TGTGCCATCAGCTCCGTCAGGGGGGATACTGAAGCTTTCTTT
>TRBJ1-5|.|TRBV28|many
CASSSLSSGLFTQPQHF
TGTGCCAGCAGTTCGTTATCATCCGGACTTTTCACTCAGCCCCAGCATTTT
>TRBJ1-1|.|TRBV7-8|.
CASSYTAGGTEAFF
TGTGCCAGCAGTTATACCGCCGGCGGCACTGAAGCTTTCTTT
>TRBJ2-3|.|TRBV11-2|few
CASSLNIGAGPRFPDTQYF
TGTGCCAGCAGCTTAAATATAGGGGCAGGGCCCCGGTTCCCAGATACGCAGTATTTT
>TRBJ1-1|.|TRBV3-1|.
CASSQEGINTEAFF
TGTGCCAGCAGCCAAGAGGGGATAAACACTGAAGCTTTCTTT
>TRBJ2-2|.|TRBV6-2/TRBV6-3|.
CASRQGSNTGELFF
TGTGCCAGCAGGCAAGGATCTAACACCGGGGAGCTGTTTTTT
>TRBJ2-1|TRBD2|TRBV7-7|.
CASSLKLAAYNEQFF
TGTGCCAGCAGCTTAAAACTAGCGGCATACAATGAGCAGTTCTTC
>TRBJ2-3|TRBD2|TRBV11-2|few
CASSLVSRGGDTQYF
TGTGCCAGCAGCTTAGTGAGCCGGGGGGGAGATACGCAGTATTTT
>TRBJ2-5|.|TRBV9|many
CASSSPGGRETQYF
TGTGCCAGCAGCTCCCCTGGGGGAAGGGAGACCCAGTACTTC
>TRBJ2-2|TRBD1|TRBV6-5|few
CASSYSWTGGTGELFF
TGTGCCAGCAGTTACTCGTGGACAGGGGGAACCGGGGAGCTGTTTTTT
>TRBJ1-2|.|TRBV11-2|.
CASRRGPSTNYGYTF
TGTGCCAGTCGGAGGGGACCCTCCACTAACTATGGCTACACCTTC
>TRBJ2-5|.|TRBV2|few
CASMGMGETQYF
TGTGCCAGCATGGGGATGGGGGAGACCCAGTACTTC
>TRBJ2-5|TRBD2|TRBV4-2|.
CASSQVSAGGPETQYF
TGTGCCAGCAGCCAAGTTTCTGCGGGAGGGCCGGAGACCCAGTACTTC
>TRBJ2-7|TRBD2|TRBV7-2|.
CASSLATSGGAYEQYF
TGTGCCAGCAGCTTGGCTACTAGCGGGGGCGCATACGAGCAGTACTTC